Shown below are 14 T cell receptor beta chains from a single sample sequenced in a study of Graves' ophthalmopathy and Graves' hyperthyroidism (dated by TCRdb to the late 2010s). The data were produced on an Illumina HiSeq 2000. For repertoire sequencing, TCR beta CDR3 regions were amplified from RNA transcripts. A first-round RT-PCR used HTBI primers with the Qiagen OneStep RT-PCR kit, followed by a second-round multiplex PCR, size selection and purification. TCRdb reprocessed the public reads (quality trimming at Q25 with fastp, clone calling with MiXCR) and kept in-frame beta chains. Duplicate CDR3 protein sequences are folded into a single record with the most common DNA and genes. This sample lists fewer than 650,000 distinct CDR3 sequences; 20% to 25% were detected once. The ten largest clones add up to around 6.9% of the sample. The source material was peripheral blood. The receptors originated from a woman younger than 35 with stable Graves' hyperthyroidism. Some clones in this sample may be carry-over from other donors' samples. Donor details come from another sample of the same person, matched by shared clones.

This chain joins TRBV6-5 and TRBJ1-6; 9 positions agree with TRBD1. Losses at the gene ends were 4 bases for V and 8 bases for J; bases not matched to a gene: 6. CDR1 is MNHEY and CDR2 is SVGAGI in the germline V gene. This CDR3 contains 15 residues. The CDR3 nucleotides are TGTGCCAGCAGTTCCGGGACAGGGAATGATTCACCCCTCCACTTT. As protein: CASSSGTGNDSPLHF.

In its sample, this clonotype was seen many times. CDR3 nucleotides: TGCAGCGTTGAGAAGTATCGGTCCCCTAGCACAGATACGCAGTATTTT. It yields the protein CSVEKYRSPSTDTQYF. The rearrangement joins TRBV29-1 to TRBJ2-3; D is uncertain. The CDR3 has 16 residues. CDR1 and CDR2 (germline): SQVTM, ANQGSEA. Trimming shortened V by 3 bases and J by 0 bases, and 16 bases separated the two germline ends.

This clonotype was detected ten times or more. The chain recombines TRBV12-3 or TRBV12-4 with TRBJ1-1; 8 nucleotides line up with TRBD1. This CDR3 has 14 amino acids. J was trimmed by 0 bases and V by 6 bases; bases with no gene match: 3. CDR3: CASSLGQVNTEAFF. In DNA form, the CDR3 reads TGTGCCAGCAGCCTGGGACAGGTGAACACTGAAGCTTTCTTT.

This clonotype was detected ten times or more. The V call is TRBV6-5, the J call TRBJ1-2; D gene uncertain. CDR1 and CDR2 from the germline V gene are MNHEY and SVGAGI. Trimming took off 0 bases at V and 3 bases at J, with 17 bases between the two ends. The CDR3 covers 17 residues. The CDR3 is CASSYSYGVPRDYGYTF. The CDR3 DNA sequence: TGTGCCAGCAGTTACTCGTATGGAGTACCTAGGGACTATGGCTACACCTTC.

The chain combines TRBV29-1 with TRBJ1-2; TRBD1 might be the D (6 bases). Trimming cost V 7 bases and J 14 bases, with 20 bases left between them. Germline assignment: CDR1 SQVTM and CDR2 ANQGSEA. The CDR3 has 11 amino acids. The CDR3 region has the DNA TGCAGCGGTCACAACGCAGGGGAGGAAACCTTC. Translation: CSGHNAGEETF.

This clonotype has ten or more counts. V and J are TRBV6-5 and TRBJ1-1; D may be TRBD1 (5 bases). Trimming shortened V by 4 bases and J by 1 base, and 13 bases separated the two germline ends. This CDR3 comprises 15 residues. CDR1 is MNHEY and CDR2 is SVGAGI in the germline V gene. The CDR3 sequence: CASSFTGTANTEAFF. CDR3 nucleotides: TGTGCCAGCAGTTTCACCGGGACGGCGAACACTGAAGCTTTCTTT.

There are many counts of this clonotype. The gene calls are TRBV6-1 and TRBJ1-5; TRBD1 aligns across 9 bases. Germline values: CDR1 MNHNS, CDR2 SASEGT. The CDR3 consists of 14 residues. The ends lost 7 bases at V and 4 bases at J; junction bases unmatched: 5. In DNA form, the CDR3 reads TGTGCCAGCAAGACAGGGGGGGAAAATCAGCCCCAGCATTTT. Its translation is CASKTGGENQPQHF.

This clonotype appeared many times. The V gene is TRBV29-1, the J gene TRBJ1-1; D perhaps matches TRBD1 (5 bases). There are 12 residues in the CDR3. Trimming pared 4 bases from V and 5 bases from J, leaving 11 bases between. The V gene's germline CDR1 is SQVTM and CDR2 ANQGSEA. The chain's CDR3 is CSVVRGGTEAFF. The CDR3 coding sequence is TGCAGCGTTGTTAGGGGCGGGACTGAAGCTTTCTTT.

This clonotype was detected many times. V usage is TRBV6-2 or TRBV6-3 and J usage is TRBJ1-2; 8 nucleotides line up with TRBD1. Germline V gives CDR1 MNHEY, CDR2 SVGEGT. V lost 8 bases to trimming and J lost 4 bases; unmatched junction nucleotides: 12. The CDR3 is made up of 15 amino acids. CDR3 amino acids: CASVTTGQGLYGYTF. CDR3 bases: TGTGCCAGCGTTACAACCGGACAGGGACTCTATGGCTACACCTTC.

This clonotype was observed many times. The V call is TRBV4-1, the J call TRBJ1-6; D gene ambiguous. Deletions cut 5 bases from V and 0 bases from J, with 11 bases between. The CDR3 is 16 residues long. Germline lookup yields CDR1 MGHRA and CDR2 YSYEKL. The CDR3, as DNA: TGCGCCAGCAGCAATCAATCAGTCTCCTATAATTCACCCCTCCACTTT. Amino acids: CASSNQSVSYNSPLHF.

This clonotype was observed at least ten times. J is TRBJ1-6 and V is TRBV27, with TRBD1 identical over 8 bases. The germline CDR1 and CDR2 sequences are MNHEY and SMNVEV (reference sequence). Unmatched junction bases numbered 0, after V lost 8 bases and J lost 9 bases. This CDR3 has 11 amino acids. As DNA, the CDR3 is TGTGCCAGCGGACAGGGTTCACCCCTCCACTTT. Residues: CASGQGSPLHF.

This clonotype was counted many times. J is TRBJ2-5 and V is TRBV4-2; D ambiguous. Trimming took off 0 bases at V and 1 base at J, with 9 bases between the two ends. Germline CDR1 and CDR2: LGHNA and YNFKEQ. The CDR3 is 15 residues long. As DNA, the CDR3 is TGTGCCAGCAGCCAAGAGGGAAGTACCCAAGAGACCCAGTACTTC. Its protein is CASSQEGSTQETQYF.

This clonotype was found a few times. The CDR3 protein is CASSALGGGEETQYF. CDR3 coding DNA: TGTGCCAGTAGTGCACTGGGGGGGGGTGAAGAGACCCAGTACTTC. The chain recombines TRBV19 with TRBJ2-5, with TRBD2 identical over 7 bases. V was clipped by 5 bases and J by 3 bases; unmatched bases: 9. Germline V CDR1 and CDR2: LNHDA, SQIVND (reference sequence). The CDR3 covers 15 residues.

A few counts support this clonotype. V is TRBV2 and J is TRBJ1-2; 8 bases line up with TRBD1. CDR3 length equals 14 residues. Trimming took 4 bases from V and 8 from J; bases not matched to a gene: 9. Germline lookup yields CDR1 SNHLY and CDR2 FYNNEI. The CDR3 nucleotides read TGTGCCAGCAGTGCCGGACAGGGCCCTGACGGCTACACCTTC. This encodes CASSAGQGPDGYTF.